The source of this T cell receptor (beta chain) is a study of T cell responses to AZD1222 COVID-19 vaccine. Background on the study: Second-dose timings of about 4 or about 12 weeks were pooled.

Notes on this clone: Its antigen is currently unknown.

Study-level results: No day 14 peak samples; only post-peak repertoires were characterized. Donors were chiefly white British, with a greater number of females, and clonal diversity was perhaps underestimated.

J was trimmed by 0 bases and V by 4 bases; bases with no gene match: 2. The CDR3 length is 15 residues. Germline assignment: CDR1 MNHEY and CDR2 SVGAGI. Using immunoSEQ multiplex PCR, the repertoire was profiled, and TCRdb retains in-frame clones only, with some absent. The sample comprises about 110,000 clones, approximately 88% of which are singletons, and less than 6% rests with the top ten. This receptor was obtained from an adult in good health. The gene calls are TRBV6-5 and TRBJ2-2, with 7 bases fitting TRBD2. Sample: peripheral blood, taken on day 0 of AZD1222 vaccination. The CDR3 loop reads CASSFGGSNTGELFF. The CDR3 bases are TGTGCCAGCAGTTTCGGGGGGTCGAACACCGGGGAGCTGTTTTTT.